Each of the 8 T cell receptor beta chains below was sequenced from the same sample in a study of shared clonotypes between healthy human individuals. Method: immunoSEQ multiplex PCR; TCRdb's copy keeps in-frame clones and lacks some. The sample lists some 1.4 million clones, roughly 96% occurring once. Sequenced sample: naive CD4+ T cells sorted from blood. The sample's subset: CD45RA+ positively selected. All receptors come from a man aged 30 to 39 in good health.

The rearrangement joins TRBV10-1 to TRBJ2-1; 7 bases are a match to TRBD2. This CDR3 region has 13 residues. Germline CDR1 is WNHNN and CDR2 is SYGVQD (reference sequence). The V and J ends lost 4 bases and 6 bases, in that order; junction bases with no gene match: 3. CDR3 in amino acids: CASSVGRSNEQFF. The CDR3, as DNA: TGCGCCAGCAGTGTCGGGAGGAGCAATGAGCAGTTCTTC.

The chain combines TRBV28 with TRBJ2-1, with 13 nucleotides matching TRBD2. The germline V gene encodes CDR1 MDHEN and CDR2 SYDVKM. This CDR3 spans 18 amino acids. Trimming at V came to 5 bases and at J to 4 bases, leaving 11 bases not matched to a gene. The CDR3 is CASSPQWTSGRRYNEQFF. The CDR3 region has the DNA TGTGCCAGCAGTCCCCAATGGACTAGCGGGAGAAGGTACAATGAGCAGTTCTTC.

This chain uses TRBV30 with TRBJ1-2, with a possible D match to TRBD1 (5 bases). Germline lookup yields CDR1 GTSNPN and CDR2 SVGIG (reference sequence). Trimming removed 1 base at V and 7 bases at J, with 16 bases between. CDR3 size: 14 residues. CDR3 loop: CAWSGGGGFGGYTF. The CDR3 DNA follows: TGTGCCTGGAGTGGGGGGGGAGGTTTTGGTGGCTACACCTTC.

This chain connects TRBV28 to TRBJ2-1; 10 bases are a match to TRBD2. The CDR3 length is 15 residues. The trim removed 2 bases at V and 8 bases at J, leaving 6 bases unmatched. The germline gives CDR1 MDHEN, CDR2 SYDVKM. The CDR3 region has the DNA TGTGCCAGCAGTTTAACCCCTAGCGGGAGTTATGAGCAGTTCTTC. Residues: CASSLTPSGSYEQFF. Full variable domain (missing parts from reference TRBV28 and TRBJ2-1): DVKVTQSSRYLVKRTGEKVFLECVQDMDHENMFWYRQDPGLGLRLIYFSYDVKMKEKGDIPEGYSVSREKKERFSLILESASTNQTSMYLCASSLTPSGSYEQFFGPGTRLTVL.

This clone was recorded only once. CDR3 protein: CASTPLADQGDTQYF. The CDR3 DNA follows: TGTGCCAGCACCCCACTAGCGGATCAGGGGGATACGCAGTATTTT. V usage is TRBV28 and J usage is TRBJ2-3; 8 bases align to TRBD2. J lost 6 bases, V lost 7 bases, and 12 bases had no gene match. Germline V gene lookup returns CDR1 MDHEN and CDR2 SYDVKM. This CDR3 region has 15 residues. Complete variable domain (other parts from reference TRBV28 and TRBJ2-3): DVKVTQSSRYLVKRTGEKVFLECVQDMDHENMFWYRQDPGLGLRLIYFSYDVKMKEKGDIPEGYSVSREKKERFSLILESASTNQTSMYLCASTPLADQGDTQYFGPGTRLTVL.

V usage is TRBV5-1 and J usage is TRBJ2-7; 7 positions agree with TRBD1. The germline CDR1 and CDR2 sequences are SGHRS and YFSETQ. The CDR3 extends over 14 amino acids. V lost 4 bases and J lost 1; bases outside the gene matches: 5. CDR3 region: CASSRTGQSYEQYF. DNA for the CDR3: TGCGCCAGCAGCAGAACGGGACAGTCCTACGAGCAGTACTTC.

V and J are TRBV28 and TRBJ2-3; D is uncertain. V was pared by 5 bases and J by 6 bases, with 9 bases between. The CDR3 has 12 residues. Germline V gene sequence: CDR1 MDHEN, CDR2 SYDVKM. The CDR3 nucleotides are TGTGCCAGCAGTCGGTCGTCGGATACGCAGTATTTT. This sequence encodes CASSRSSDTQYF. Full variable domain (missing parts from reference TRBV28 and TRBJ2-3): DVKVTQSSRYLVKRTGEKVFLECVQDMDHENMFWYRQDPGLGLRLIYFSYDVKMKEKGDIPEGYSVSREKKERFSLILESASTNQTSMYLCASSRSSDTQYFGPGTRLTVL.

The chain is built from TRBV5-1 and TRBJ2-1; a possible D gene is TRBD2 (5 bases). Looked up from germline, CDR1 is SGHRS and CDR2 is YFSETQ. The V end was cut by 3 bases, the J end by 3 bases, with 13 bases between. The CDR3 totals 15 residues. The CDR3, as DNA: TGCGCCAGCAGCTACGGACTGGTCTTCTACAATGAGCAGTTCTTC. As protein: CASSYGLVFYNEQFF.